This T cell receptor (beta chain) appears in the sequencing data of a study of T cells after yellow fever vaccination. The overall study: The authors prepared low-cell-number fractions using SMART-Seq v4 Ultra Low Input.

Broader study findings: The secondary response was weaker but peaked faster, day 5 versus 15. The CD4 and CD8 compartments had a small share of their clonotypes in common. The study re-detected most primary-vaccination clones after the booster (approximately 96% CD4, roughly 88% CD8).

With 3 bases clipped from V and 2 bases from J, the junction kept 11 bases outside the gene matches. The germline V gene has CDR1 SGHRS and CDR2 YFSETQ. CDR3 length equals 18 residues. TCRdb reprocessed the 5' RACE reads with MiXCR, giving one entry per CDR3 protein. The sample shows under 400,000 distinct CDR3 sequences, roughly 10% of them seen only once. A note on this clonotype: The antigen remains undetermined.

The starting material was PBMCs, obtained on the day of the first yellow fever vaccination. This TCR was sampled from a man aged 18 to 30 who received the YFV17D yellow fever vaccine. V and J are TRBV5-1 and TRBJ2-4, with TRBD2 matching 10 bases. The CDR3 loop reads CASSWGGGLADSKNIQYF. DNA of the CDR3: TGCGCCAGCAGCTGGGGGGGAGGACTAGCGGATTCCAAAAACATTCAGTACTTC.